These T cell receptor beta chains were read from a single sample in a study of cytomegalovirus exposure and HLA in healthy donors. Libraries were prepared by immunoSEQ multiplex PCR; TCRdb keeps only in-frame clonotypes and omits some of them. The top ten hold 6.2% of the sample, which has under 150,000 clones, about 84% seen once. Source material: PBMCs. The receptors here all came from a woman aged 40 to 49 in good health and CMV-seropositive. Both conserved end residues are part of each CDR3. Fields, in order: CDR3 protein, CDR3 DNA, V gene, J gene, clone size, D gene. The D gene is left open where the match is weak. Where a row states a size, it is once, few, many or the class of an expanded clone; other rows omit it.

CDR3aa: CASQTDSGNTIYF
CDR3nt: TGTGCCAGCCAGACAGATTCTGGAAACACCATATATTTT
v_gene: TRBV11-3
j_gene: TRBJ1-3
abundance: NA
d_gene: NA

CDR3aa: CAWSVARDQPQHF
CDR3nt: TGTGCCTGGAGTGTAGCCCGGGATCAGCCCCAGCATTTT
v_gene: TRBV30
j_gene: TRBJ1-5
abundance: NA
d_gene: NA

CDR3aa: CAWSVGTGGLDTEAFF
CDR3nt: TGTGCCTGGAGTGTGGGGACAGGGGGTCTGGACACTGAAGCTTTCTTT
v_gene: TRBV30
j_gene: TRBJ1-1
abundance: NA
d_gene: TRBD1

CDR3aa: CASSHGNTEAFF
CDR3nt: TGTGCCAGCAGCCACGGGAACACTGAAGCTTTTTTT
v_gene: TRBV4-2
j_gene: TRBJ1-1
abundance: NA
d_gene: NA

CDR3aa: CASSRYPAAGGPYEQYF
CDR3nt: TGTGCCAGCAGTCGTTATCCTGCGGCGGGAGGACCATACGAGCAGTACTTC
v_gene: TRBV28
j_gene: TRBJ2-7
abundance: NA
d_gene: TRBD2

CDR3aa: CASSGQGYEAFF
CDR3nt: TGTGCCAGCAGTGGGCAGGGGTACGAAGCTTTCTTT
v_gene: TRBV6-5
j_gene: TRBJ1-1
abundance: few
d_gene: NA

CDR3aa: CASSPRSGRASGELFF
CDR3nt: TGTGCCAGCAGCCCAAGAAGCGGGAGGGCCAGTGGGGAGCTGTTTTTT
v_gene: TRBV7-2
j_gene: TRBJ2-2
abundance: few
d_gene: TRBD2

CDR3aa: CATSRGYNEQFF
CDR3nt: TGTGCCACCTCGAGGGGGTACAATGAGCAGTTCTTC
v_gene: TRBV19
j_gene: TRBJ2-1
abundance: NA
d_gene: NA

CDR3aa: CASSFGLAGVYEQYF
CDR3nt: TGTGCCAGCAGTTTTGGACTAGCGGGAGTCTACGAGCAGTACTTC
v_gene: TRBV28
j_gene: TRBJ2-7
abundance: NA
d_gene: TRBD2

CDR3aa: CASSLGDSTNEKLFF
CDR3nt: TGTGCCAGCAGCTTAGGGGACAGCACTAATGAAAAACTGTTTTTT
v_gene: TRBV7-9
j_gene: TRBJ1-4
abundance: NA
d_gene: TRBD1

CDR3aa: CASSLGGSGHSPLHF
CDR3nt: TGTGCCAGCAGCTTGGGGGGAAGCGGGCACTCACCCCTCCACTTT
v_gene: TRBV5-6
j_gene: TRBJ1-6
abundance: few
d_gene: NA

CDR3aa: CSSSWKRELPYNEQFF
CDR3nt: TGTTCCAGCAGCTGGAAGCGGGAGTTGCCCTACAATGAGCAGTTCTTC
v_gene: TRBV7-9
j_gene: TRBJ2-1
abundance: NA
d_gene: TRBD2

CDR3aa: CSVVSGGDNYGYTF
CDR3nt: TGCAGCGTTGTCAGCGGAGGGGATAACTATGGCTACACCTTC
v_gene: TRBV29-1
j_gene: TRBJ1-2
abundance: NA
d_gene: NA

CDR3aa: CASSRGGLAGGRGQYF
CDR3nt: TGTGCCAGCAGCCGAGGGGGACTAGCGGGAGGTCGGGGGCAGTACTTC
v_gene: TRBV7-9
j_gene: TRBJ2-7
abundance: NA
d_gene: TRBD2

CDR3aa: CSVAQGGNQPQHF
CDR3nt: TGCAGCGTTGCCCAGGGCGGTAATCAGCCCCAGCATTTT
v_gene: TRBV29-1
j_gene: TRBJ1-5
abundance: NA
d_gene: NA

CDR3aa: CASSLAGGGEKLFF
CDR3nt: TGTGCCAGCAGCTTAGCGGGGGGGGGTGAAAAACTGTTTTTT
v_gene: TRBV7-2
j_gene: TRBJ1-4
abundance: NA
d_gene: NA

CDR3aa: CASSLRTGNNEQFF
CDR3nt: TGCGCCAGCAGCTTACGGACGGGGAACAATGAGCAGTTCTTC
v_gene: TRBV4-1
j_gene: TRBJ2-1
abundance: NA
d_gene: NA

CDR3aa: CASSPDSYNSPLHF
CDR3nt: TGCGCCAGCAGCCCAGACAGTTATAATTCACCCCTCCACTTT
v_gene: TRBV5-1
j_gene: TRBJ1-6
abundance: NA
d_gene: NA

CDR3aa: CASSRTGGGTEAFF
CDR3nt: TGTGCCAGCAGCCGAACAGGGGGAGGGACTGAAGCTTTCTTT
v_gene: TRBV7-9
j_gene: TRBJ1-1
abundance: few
d_gene: TRBD1

CDR3aa: CASSSGESDTQYF
CDR3nt: TGTGCCAGCAGTAGCGGGGAGTCAGATACGCAGTATTTT
v_gene: TRBV6-4
j_gene: TRBJ2-3
abundance: NA
d_gene: TRBD2

CDR3aa: CAWSEGQGSNEQFF
CDR3nt: TGTGCCTGGAGTGAGGGACAGGGATCAAATGAGCAGTTCTTC
v_gene: TRBV30
j_gene: TRBJ2-1
abundance: NA
d_gene: TRBD1

CDR3aa: CASSTILAGVYQETQYF
CDR3nt: TGTGCCAGCAGCACCATACTAGCGGGAGTTTACCAAGAGACCCAGTACTTC
v_gene: TRBV5-4
j_gene: TRBJ2-5
abundance: NA
d_gene: TRBD2

CDR3aa: CASSPPGLAGGEQYF
CDR3nt: TGTGCCAGCAGCCCCCCCGGACTAGCGGGAGGCGAGCAGTACTTC
v_gene: TRBV11-2
j_gene: TRBJ2-7
abundance: NA
d_gene: TRBD2

CDR3aa: CATQLAGGNEQYF
CDR3nt: TGTGCCACCCAACTAGCGGGAGGCAACGAGCAGTACTTC
v_gene: TRBV2
j_gene: TRBJ2-7
abundance: NA
d_gene: TRBD2

CDR3aa: CASSQRTGDEQYF
CDR3nt: TGCGCCAGCAGCCAGCGGACAGGGGACGAGCAGTACTTC
v_gene: TRBV4-1
j_gene: TRBJ2-7
abundance: NA
d_gene: TRBD1

CDR3aa: CASSYRGLSYEQYF
CDR3nt: TGTGCCAGCAGTTACAGGGGCCTCTCCTACGAGCAGTACTTC
v_gene: TRBV7-9
j_gene: TRBJ2-7
abundance: NA
d_gene: TRBD1

CDR3aa: CASSLLPGGNEQFF
CDR3nt: TGTGCCAGCAGCTTACTCCCGGGAGGCAATGAGCAGTTCTTC
v_gene: TRBV7-6
j_gene: TRBJ2-1
abundance: NA
d_gene: TRBD2

CDR3aa: CASSATGYEQYF
CDR3nt: TGTGCCAGCAGTGCCACTGGCTACGAGCAGTACTTC
v_gene: TRBV6-5
j_gene: TRBJ2-7
abundance: NA
d_gene: NA

CDR3aa: CASSLEVGSTGELFF
CDR3nt: TGCGCCAGCAGCTTGGAAGTGGGGAGCACCGGGGAGCTGTTTTTT
v_gene: TRBV5-1
j_gene: TRBJ2-2
abundance: few
d_gene: NA

CDR3aa: CASRIGTQETQYF
CDR3nt: TGTGCCAGCCGAATCGGGACTCAAGAGACCCAGTACTTC
v_gene: TRBV28
j_gene: TRBJ2-5
abundance: NA
d_gene: NA

CDR3aa: CASSKAASGRETDTQYF
CDR3nt: TGTGCCAGCAGCAAAGCGGCTAGCGGGAGGGAGACAGATACGCAGTATTTT
v_gene: TRBV21-1
j_gene: TRBJ2-3
abundance: NA
d_gene: NA

CDR3aa: CASSPGTGARIYEQYF
CDR3nt: TGTGCCAGCAGCCCCGGGACAGGGGCCCGTATCTACGAGCAGTACTTC
v_gene: TRBV28
j_gene: TRBJ2-7
abundance: NA
d_gene: TRBD1

CDR3aa: CASGVDRGREAFF
CDR3nt: TGTGCCAGCGGGGTGGACAGGGGGCGTGAAGCTTTCTTT
v_gene: TRBV5-4
j_gene: TRBJ1-1
abundance: NA
d_gene: TRBD1

CDR3aa: CASSERQGEQPQHF
CDR3nt: TGTGCCAGTAGTGAACGACAGGGGGAGCAGCCCCAGCATTTT
v_gene: TRBV19
j_gene: TRBJ1-5
abundance: few
d_gene: TRBD1

CDR3aa: CAWSDPGGHQGFRNYGYTF
CDR3nt: TGTGCCTGGAGTGATCCGGGGGGGCACCAGGGATTCCGTAACTATGGCTACACCTTC
v_gene: TRBV30
j_gene: TRBJ1-2
abundance: NA
d_gene: NA

CDR3aa: CASSEQPGPESIQYF
CDR3nt: TGTGCCAGCAGTGAACAGCCTGGGCCCGAAAGCATTCAGTACTTC
v_gene: TRBV6-1
j_gene: TRBJ2-4
abundance: NA
d_gene: NA

CDR3aa: CASSPALAGYTGELFF
CDR3nt: TGTGCCAGCAGCCCCGCACTAGCGGGGTACACCGGGGAGCTGTTTTTT
v_gene: TRBV6-6
j_gene: TRBJ2-2
abundance: NA
d_gene: TRBD2

CDR3aa: CAWSLRGPHYGYTF
CDR3nt: TGTGCCTGGAGTCTGCGCGGGCCCCACTATGGCTACACCTTC
v_gene: TRBV30
j_gene: TRBJ1-2
abundance: NA
d_gene: NA

CDR3aa: CASSLYNEQFF
CDR3nt: TGTGCCAGCAGCCTCTACAATGAGCAGTTCTTC
v_gene: TRBV21-1
j_gene: TRBJ2-1
abundance: NA
d_gene: NA

CDR3aa: CASSPREGVYEQYF
CDR3nt: TGTGCCAGCAGCCCGAGGGAGGGAGTGTACGAGCAGTACTTC
v_gene: TRBV7-8
j_gene: TRBJ2-7
abundance: NA
d_gene: TRBD2

CDR3aa: CASSQGAQSDTQYF
CDR3nt: TGTGCCAGCAGCCAAGGGGCGCAGAGTGATACGCAGTATTTT
v_gene: TRBV4-2
j_gene: TRBJ2-3
abundance: NA
d_gene: NA

CDR3aa: CASSLGSQSGELFF
CDR3nt: TGTGCCAGCAGCTTAGGTAGTCAATCCGGGGAGCTGTTTTTT
v_gene: TRBV7-9
j_gene: TRBJ2-2
abundance: NA
d_gene: NA

CDR3aa: CASSPRLAGVSYEQYF
CDR3nt: TGTGCCAGCAGCCCCCGACTAGCGGGAGTTTCCTACGAGCAGTACTTC
v_gene: TRBV7-8
j_gene: TRBJ2-7
abundance: NA
d_gene: TRBD2

CDR3aa: CASGRGFTEAFF
CDR3nt: TGTGCCAGCGGTAGGGGGTTCACTGAAGCTTTCTTT
v_gene: TRBV7-9
j_gene: TRBJ1-1
abundance: few
d_gene: NA

CDR3aa: CASRGTGTDTQYF
CDR3nt: TGTGCCAGCAGGGGGACTGGCACAGATACGCAGTATTTT
v_gene: TRBV6-6
j_gene: TRBJ2-3
abundance: NA
d_gene: NA

CDR3aa: CASSRTSDPSTDTQYF
CDR3nt: TGTGCCAGTAGTAGAACTAGCGACCCTAGCACAGATACGCAGTATTTT
v_gene: TRBV19
j_gene: TRBJ2-3
abundance: NA
d_gene: TRBD2

CDR3aa: CASSVVVNEQFF
CDR3nt: TGTGCCAGCAGCGTAGTAGTCAATGAGCAGTTCTTC
v_gene: TRBV9
j_gene: TRBJ2-1
abundance: few
d_gene: NA

CDR3aa: CASSPLRGGSKDNEQFF
CDR3nt: TGTGCCAGCAGCCCCTTACGGGGGGGCTCTAAGGACAATGAGCAGTTCTTC
v_gene: TRBV11-3
j_gene: TRBJ2-1
abundance: NA
d_gene: TRBD2

CDR3aa: CASSYSQGVRQPQHF
CDR3nt: TGTGCCAGCAGTTACTCACAGGGGGTAAGGCAGCCCCAGCATTTT
v_gene: TRBV6-5
j_gene: TRBJ1-5
abundance: once
d_gene: TRBD1

CDR3aa: CARGLAGGDEQFF
CDR3nt: TGCGCCAGAGGACTAGCGGGAGGGGATGAGCAGTTCTTC
v_gene: TRBV10-1
j_gene: TRBJ2-1
abundance: few
d_gene: TRBD2

CDR3aa: CASRPGQGNEKLFF
CDR3nt: TGTGCCAGCAGACCAGGACAGGGGAATGAAAAACTGTTTTTT
v_gene: TRBV6-6
j_gene: TRBJ1-4
abundance: NA
d_gene: TRBD1

CDR3aa: CASWTGGDSYEQYF
CDR3nt: TGTGCCAGTTGGACAGGGGGCGACTCCTACGAGCAGTACTTC
v_gene: TRBV2
j_gene: TRBJ2-7
abundance: NA
d_gene: TRBD1

CDR3aa: CASSRQRLSGNTIYF
CDR3nt: TGTGCCAGCAGTCGCCAGCGCCTCTCTGGAAACACCATATATTTT
v_gene: TRBV6-1
j_gene: TRBJ1-3
abundance: few
d_gene: NA

CDR3aa: CASSNTGNTEAFF
CDR3nt: TGTGCCAGCAGTAACACAGGGAACACTGAAGCTTTCTTT
v_gene: TRBV6-5
j_gene: TRBJ1-1
abundance: few
d_gene: NA

CDR3aa: CASSLSGRQETQYF
CDR3nt: TGCGCCAGCAGCCTTAGCGGGAGGCAAGAGACCCAGTACTTC
v_gene: TRBV10-2
j_gene: TRBJ2-5
abundance: NA
d_gene: TRBD2